These 19 T cell receptor beta chains came from one sample sequenced in a study of T cell clonality in common variable immunodeficiency. Method: immunoSEQ multiplex PCR; TCRdb's copy keeps in-frame clones and lacks some. The sample holds fewer than 25,000 clones, and no clone turns up only once. The antigens for these receptors are not known. Study findings and constraints: Common variable immunodeficiency TCR beta sequences reportedly had fewer deletions and N-nucleotide insertions.

Sequenced input: peripheral blood mononuclear cells. The receptors were sampled from a human donor with common variable immunodeficiency.

This clone is judged medium-sized. The read terminates 3 residues before the CDR3 end, so the remaining end is supplied by the germline J gene. V and J are TRBV11-2 and TRBJ2-5, with a possible D match to TRBD1 (5 bases). Germline values: CDR1 SGHAT, CDR2 FQNNGV. Trimming took off 5 bases at V and 5 bases at J, with 15 bases between the two ends. This CDR3 is 14 amino acids long. CDR3 residues: CASSATDIRETQYF. Incomplete CDR3 DNA: TGTGCCAGCAGCGCCACGGACATTCGGGAGACC. Full variable domain (outside the CDR3, taken from reference TRBV11-2 and TRBJ2-5): EAGVAQSPRYKIIEKRQSVAFWCNPISGHATLYWYQQILGQGPKLLIQFQNNGVVDDSQLPKDRFSAERLKGVDSTLKIQPAKLEDSAVYLCASSATDIRETQYFGPGTRLLVL.

This clone has a count of ten or more. Read sequence stops 3 residues before the CDR3 end, and the germline J gene provides the missing end. The genes are TRBV20-1 and TRBJ1-2, with 7 bases that match TRBD1. From germline, CDR1 is DFQATT and CDR2 SNEGSKA (reference sequence). The CDR3 length is 13 residues. The CDR3: CSASREGAGGYTF. The sequenced part of the CDR3 DNA is TGCAGTGCTTCAAGGGAGGGGGCGGGGGGC.

For this clone: The read falls 3 residues short of the CDR3 end, and the missing part is taken from the germline J gene. The J gene is TRBJ2-3, the V gene TRBV20-1; D is undetermined. Trimming took 6 bases from V and 4 from J, leaving 20 bases between them. The CDR3 consists of 15 residues. CDR1 DFQATT and CDR2 SNEGSKA come from the germline V gene (reference sequence). The sequenced CDR3 bases are TGCAGTGCCCCGAGGCTTTTCCCCCTCGCAGATACG. Encoded protein: CSAPRLFPLADT. The CDR3 as a whole reads CSAPRLFPLADTQYF.

This clone was counted only a few times. The read comes to an end 3 residues before the CDR3 does, leaving the germline J gene to fill in the end. This sequence joins TRBV19 and TRBJ1-1; 7 positions agree with TRBD1. Looked up from germline, CDR1 is LNHDA and CDR2 is SQIVND (reference sequence). The CDR3 has 16 amino acids. Unmatched junction bases numbered 9, after V lost 4 bases and J lost 1 base. The part of the CDR3 DNA that was read is TGTGCCAGTAGTAGTCTTCCGGGACAGAAGAACACTGAA. It translates to CASSSLPGQKNTE. The full CDR3 protein is CASSSLPGQKNTEAFF. The full variable domain, with the rest looked up from reference TRBV19 and TRBJ1-1, is DGGITQSPKYLFRKEGQNVTLSCEQNLNHDAMYWYRQDPGQGLRLIYYSQIVNDFQKGDIAEGYSVSREKKESFPLTVTSAQKNPTAFYLCASSSLPGQKNTEAFFGQGTRLTVV.

This clone was recorded a few times. With the read ending 3 residues before the CDR3 end, the germline J gene is used to fill in that end. V and J are TRBV6-2 or TRBV6-3 and TRBJ2-5, with 8 positions matching TRBD1. The CDR3 is made up of 15 amino acids. Losses at the gene ends were 4 bases for V and 1 base for J; bases not matched to a gene: 5. The germline gives CDR1 MNHEY, CDR2 SVGEGT. CDR3 sequence: CASSLVGQGQETQYF. CDR3 DNA, as far as it was read: TGTGCCAGCAGTTTAGTAGGACAGGGCCAAGAGACC.

This clone was counted only a few times. From the germline J gene comes the end of the CDR3, since the read stops 3 residues before it. The chain employs TRBV30 and TRBJ1-1; 9 bases are a match to TRBD1. V lost 3 bases and J lost 6; bases outside the gene matches: 8. Germline V CDR1 and CDR2: GTSNPN, SVGIG (reference sequence). This CDR3 comprises 14 residues. CDR3 sequence: CAWSLGTGLSEAFF. The CDR3 DNA, read in part, is TGTGCCTGGAGCTTAGGGACAGGGCTCTCTGAA.

For this clone: The DNA ends 3 residues before the CDR3 does, and the rest of the CDR3 is filled in from the germline J gene. This sequence joins TRBV18 and TRBJ1-2; D not resolved. Germline CDR1 is KGHSH and CDR2 is LQKENI. The CDR3 has 13 amino acids. V was trimmed by 5 bases and J by 4 bases, leaving 11 bases between them. The CDR3 region is CASSGPAFYGYTF. The part of the CDR3 DNA that was read is TGTGCCAGCTCAGGGCCAGCTTTCTATGGC.

A note on this clone: The observed sequence ends 3 residues before the CDR3 terminus, with the missing tail filled in from the germline J gene. The chain combines TRBV5-1 with TRBJ2-5; 7 bases align to TRBD1. Per germline, CDR1 SGHRS and CDR2 YFSETQ. The CDR3 covers 15 residues. Trimming removed 0 bases from V and 5 bases from J; junction bases left unmatched: 7. The sequenced part of the CDR3 DNA is TGCGCCAGCAGCTTGGACGACAGGGTCTTCGAGACC. It codes for CASSLDDRVFET. The entire CDR3 protein is CASSLDDRVFETQYF.

Only a few counts were recorded for this clone. The read halts 3 residues ahead of the CDR3 end, with the missing end drawn from the germline J gene. This chain connects TRBV20-1 to TRBJ2-7; tentatively, D is TRBD1 (5 bases). This CDR3 contains 12 residues. CDR1 DFQATT and CDR2 SNEGSKA come from the germline V gene (reference sequence). The V gene lost 3 bases and the J gene lost 3 bases, with 9 bases spanning the gap. The CDR3 sequence is CSARDTYYEQYF. The sequenced CDR3 bases are TGCAGTGCTAGGGACACATACTACGAG.

In regard to this clone: The read gets to within 3 residues of the CDR3 end, and the germline J gene fills in the rest. The chain combines TRBV7-9 with TRBJ2-7; a weak D match, TRBD1 (6 bases). The CDR3 runs to 14 residues. The ends were cut back, 4 bases at V and 3 bases at J, with 13 bases in the middle. In germline, CDR1 is SEHNR, CDR2 FQNEAQ (reference sequence). This CDR3 reads CASSSDSHYYEQYF. CDR3 bases read: TGTGCCAGCAGCTCGGACAGCCACTACTACGAG. The whole variable domain, remainder taken from reference TRBV7-9 and TRBJ2-7, is DTGVSQNPRHKITKRGQNVTFRCDPISEHNRLYWYRQTLGQGPEFLTYFQNEAQLEKSRLLSDRFSAERPKGSFSTLEIQRTEQGDSAMYLCASSSDSHYYEQYFGPGTRLTVT.

A few counts support this clone. Read coverage stops 3 residues before the CDR3 terminus; the germline J gene supplies the remainder. The chain joins TRBV7-3 to TRBJ2-3, with 14 bases fitting TRBD2. The CDR3 spans 17 residues. Germline CDR1 and CDR2: SGHTA and FQGTGA. With V trimmed by 4 bases and J by 3 bases, 6 bases remained unmatched. The sequenced part of the CDR3 DNA is TGTGCCAGCAGCTCGACTAGCGGGAGGGCCGTGACAGATACG. Protein sequence: CASSSTSGRAVTDT. The full-length CDR3 reads as CASSSTSGRAVTDTQYF.

There are a few counts of this clone. The CDR3 end lies 3 residues beyond the end of the read and is filled in from the germline J gene. The chain recombines TRBV7-9 with TRBJ1-4; 7 bases match TRBD1. Germline CDR1 and CDR2: SEHNR and FQNEAQ (reference sequence). With 5 bases clipped from V and 3 bases from J, the junction kept 6 bases outside the gene matches. The CDR3 sequence is 15 residues long. Incomplete CDR3 DNA: TGTGCCAGCAGCCCCAAGGGGGCGGCTAATGAAAAA. This gives the protein CASSPKGAANEK. The CDR3 as a whole reads CASSPKGAANEKLFF.

This clone has just a few counts. The sequenced fragment ends 3 residues before the CDR3 boundary, so the rest is inferred from the germline J gene. The chain combines TRBV18 with TRBJ2-3; a possible D gene is TRBD2 (5 bases). The CDR3 runs to 16 residues. V gave up 3 bases and J gave up 0 bases, with 13 bases separating them. Germline CDR1 KGHSH, CDR2 LQKENI. The CDR3 bases that were read are TGTGCCAGCTCACCCCCGAGCGGATCTAGCACAGATACG. Amino acids: CASSPPSGSSTDT. The full CDR3 sequence reads CASSPPSGSSTDTQYF. Full variable domain (rest looked up from reference TRBV18 and TRBJ2-3): NAGVMQNPRHLVRRRGQEARLRCSPMKGHSHVYWYRQLPEEGLKFMVYLQKENIIDESGMPKERFSAEFPKEGPSILRIQQVVRGDSAAYFCASSPPSGSSTDTQYFGPGTRLTVL.

This clone showed up many times. The CDR3 end falls 3 residues outside the read, so it is completed with the germline J gene. The rearrangement links TRBV7-3 to TRBJ1-2; D not resolved. This CDR3 spans 15 amino acids. CDR1 and CDR2 from the germline V gene are SGHTA and FQGTGA. V was clipped by 1 base and J by 2 bases, with 11 bases between them. CDR3 protein: CASSLNSHNNYGYTF. CDR3 bases read: TGTGCCAGCAGCTTAAATTCCCACAACAACTATGGC.

This clone was detected only a few times. With the read ending 3 residues before the CDR3 end, the germline J gene is used to fill in that end. This chain uses TRBV7-8 with TRBJ2-1, with 10 bases that match TRBD1. V lost 2 bases to trimming and J lost 7 bases; unmatched junction nucleotides: 11. The CDR3 covers 17 residues. In germline, CDR1 is SGHVS, CDR2 FQNEAQ. The CDR3 is CASSLLGPGQGINEQFF. The part of the CDR3 DNA that was read is TGTGCCAGCAGCTTATTGGGCCCGGGACAGGGGATTAATGAG. Drawing the rest from reference TRBV7-8 and TRBJ2-1, the complete variable domain is GAGVSQSPRYKVAKRGQDVALRCDPISGHVSLFWYQQALGQGPEFLTYFQNEAQLDKSGLPSDRFFAERPEGSVSTLKIQRTQQEDSAVYLCASSLLGPGQGINEQFFGPGTRLTVL.

Comments on this clone: With the read ending 3 residues before the CDR3 end, the germline J gene is used to fill in that end. This sequence joins TRBV19 and TRBJ2-3, with D possibly being TRBD1 (5 bases). The CDR3 runs to 13 residues. V lost 5 bases, J lost 3 bases, and 9 bases lay in between. The germline CDR1 and CDR2 sequences are LNHDA and SQIVND (reference sequence). CDR3 DNA (partial): TGTGCCAGTAGTTCCTCAGGGACAGATACG. This sequence encodes CASSSSGTDT. The full-length CDR3 reads as CASSSSGTDTQYF.

As for this clone: The read stops 3 residues short of the end of the CDR3; the missing end is completed from the germline J gene. V gene TRBV2 combines with J gene TRBJ2-7; D is unclear. The CDR3 is made up of 12 amino acids. CDR1 is SNHLY, CDR2 FYNNEI, per germline. V was trimmed by 6 bases and J by 3 bases, leaving 9 bases between them. The CDR3 sequence is CASRGLFYEQYF. The CDR3 DNA, read in part, is TGTGCCAGCAGGGGCTTATTCTACGAG.

This clone was counted between two and nine times. Read sequence stops 3 residues before the CDR3 end, and the germline J gene provides the missing end. The V call is TRBV19, the J call TRBJ1-5; 9 nucleotides align to TRBD1. V was clipped by 5 bases and J by 5 bases; unmatched bases: 13. The CDR3 contains 17 residues. Germline loops: CDR1 LNHDA, CDR2 SQIVND (reference sequence). The CDR3 bases that were read are TGTGCCAGTAGTCCTATTCCCCAAACAGGGGGCCATCAGCCC. This codes for CASSPIPQTGGHQP. The full CDR3 reads CASSPIPQTGGHQPQHF.

About this clone itself: The read halts 3 residues ahead of the CDR3 end, with the missing end drawn from the germline J gene. The chain is built from TRBV5-1 and TRBJ2-1; D may be TRBD2 (6 bases). Trimming shortened V by 6 bases and J by 8 bases, and 12 bases separated the two germline ends. CDR1 is SGHRS and CDR2 is YFSETQ in the germline V gene. The CDR3 contains 12 residues. The CDR3 region is CASTGGGHEQFF. The CDR3 DNA, read in part, is TGCGCCAGCACCGGGGGAGGACATGAG.